These T cell receptor beta chains were read from a single sample in a study of cytomegalovirus exposure and HLA in healthy donors. The assay was immunoSEQ multiplex PCR, and TCRdb's table has in-frame clones only and misses some. The table has 35,000 to 45,000 clones, about 60% seen once; the top ten hold 12%. Material for sequencing was PBMCs. The origin of the receptors is a man aged 55-75 years in good health and CMV-seropositive. Both conserved end residues are part of each CDR3. A D gene is named only where the DNA matches it firmly. Rows may omit the clone size; those that give it use once, few, many or a size class.

v_call: TRBV27
d_call: TRBD2
j_call: TRBJ2-3
cdr3_length: 18
clone_size: .
cdr3_aa: CASSSHRLAGPITDTQYF
cdr3_nt: TGTGCCAGCAGTTCTCACCGACTAGCGGGTCCTATCACAGATACGCAGTATTTT

v_call: TRBV7-9
d_call: .
j_call: TRBJ2-3
cdr3_length: 14
clone_size: .
cdr3_aa: CASSLSIRTDTQYF
cdr3_nt: TGTGCCAGCAGCTTAAGCATACGCACAGATACGCAGTATTTT

v_call: TRBV11-2
d_call: TRBD1
j_call: TRBJ1-4
cdr3_length: 14
clone_size: once
cdr3_aa: CASSSTGGSEKLFF
cdr3_nt: TGTGCCAGCAGCTCGACAGGGGGATCAGAAAAACTGTTTTTT

v_call: TRBV28
d_call: TRBD1
j_call: TRBJ1-5
cdr3_length: 18
clone_size: once
cdr3_aa: CASSLRGDRVNSNQPQHF
cdr3_nt: TGTGCCAGCAGTTTAAGAGGGGACAGGGTCAATAGCAATCAGCCCCAGCATTTT

v_call: TRBV5-4
d_call: .
j_call: TRBJ1-2
cdr3_length: 13
clone_size: .
cdr3_aa: CASSLDNTYGYTF
cdr3_nt: TGTGCCAGCAGCTTAGACAACACCTATGGCTACACCTTC

v_call: TRBV11-2
d_call: .
j_call: TRBJ2-5
cdr3_length: 14
clone_size: .
cdr3_aa: CASSLVGGQGAQYF
cdr3_nt: TGTGCCAGCAGCTTAGTTGGCGGCCAAGGGGCCCAGTACTTC

v_call: TRBV6-5
d_call: .
j_call: TRBJ2-5
cdr3_length: 14
clone_size: .
cdr3_aa: CASSYSIPGETQYF
cdr3_nt: TGTGCCAGCAGTTACTCGATACCGGGAGAGACCCAGTACTTC

v_call: TRBV7-9
d_call: .
j_call: TRBJ2-4
cdr3_length: 15
clone_size: .
cdr3_aa: CASSLEGLAKNIQYF
cdr3_nt: TGTGCCAGCAGCTTAGAGGGGTTAGCCAAAAACATTCAGTACTTC

v_call: TRBV9
d_call: .
j_call: TRBJ2-2
cdr3_length: 13
clone_size: .
cdr3_aa: CASTRAATGELFF
cdr3_nt: TGTGCCAGCACCAGGGCCGCCACCGGGGAGCTGTTTTTT

v_call: TRBV19
d_call: TRBD1
j_call: TRBJ1-3
cdr3_length: 14
clone_size: once
cdr3_aa: CAASQGVSGNTIYF
cdr3_nt: TGTGCCGCCTCACAGGGGGTCTCTGGAAACACCATATATTTT

v_call: TRBV28
d_call: TRBD1
j_call: TRBJ2-4
cdr3_length: 16
clone_size: .
cdr3_aa: CASREQGAGAKNIQYF
cdr3_nt: TGTGCCAGCAGAGAACAGGGGGCCGGGGCCAAAAACATTCAGTACTTC

v_call: TRBV2
d_call: .
j_call: TRBJ1-4
cdr3_length: 15
clone_size: .
cdr3_aa: CASSEIGDAREKLFF
cdr3_nt: TGTGCCAGCAGTGAAATCGGAGATGCCAGAGAAAAACTGTTTTTT

v_call: TRBV10-1
d_call: TRBD2
j_call: TRBJ2-3
cdr3_length: 15
clone_size: .
cdr3_aa: CASRKSGNSTDTQYF
cdr3_nt: TGCGCCAGCAGAAAAAGCGGGAACAGCACAGATACGCAGTATTTT

v_call: TRBV27
d_call: .
j_call: TRBJ1-2
cdr3_length: 15
clone_size: few
cdr3_aa: CASSLTYGQNYGYTF
cdr3_nt: TGTGCCAGCAGTTTAACCTACGGACAGAACTATGGCTACACCTTC

v_call: TRBV5-1
d_call: .
j_call: TRBJ2-7
cdr3_length: 14
clone_size: .
cdr3_aa: CASSLGGVNYEQYF
cdr3_nt: TGCGCCAGCAGCTTGGGGGGGGTGAACTACGAGCAGTACTTC

v_call: TRBV4-1
d_call: TRBD2
j_call: TRBJ2-7
cdr3_length: 16
clone_size: .
cdr3_aa: CASSQDITGRWYEQYF
cdr3_nt: TGCGCCAGCAGCCAAGATATAACCGGGAGGTGGTACGAGCAGTACTTC

v_call: TRBV4-3
d_call: .
j_call: TRBJ2-1
cdr3_length: 17
clone_size: .
cdr3_aa: CASSPSGLAPLNNEQFF
cdr3_nt: TGCGCCAGCAGCCCATCCGGTCTAGCTCCGCTCAACAATGAGCAGTTCTTC

v_call: TRBV5-1
d_call: TRBD2
j_call: TRBJ2-1
cdr3_length: 16
clone_size: .
cdr3_aa: CASSPGVREGYNEQFF
cdr3_nt: TGCGCCAGCAGCCCCGGCGTGCGGGAGGGGTACAATGAGCAGTTCTTC

v_call: TRBV13
d_call: TRBD2
j_call: TRBJ2-3
cdr3_length: 15
clone_size: .
cdr3_aa: CASRLLAGTTDTQYF
cdr3_nt: TGTGCCAGCAGGTTACTAGCGGGGACGACAGATACGCAGTATTTT

v_call: TRBV5-8
d_call: .
j_call: TRBJ2-5
cdr3_length: 15
clone_size: .
cdr3_aa: CASSSEGQLQETQYF
cdr3_nt: TGTGCCAGCAGCTCCGAGGGACAACTACAAGAGACCCAGTACTTC

v_call: TRBV7-2
d_call: TRBD1
j_call: TRBJ1-1
cdr3_length: 15
clone_size: few
cdr3_aa: CASSSNPRQGGGAFF
cdr3_nt: TGTGCCAGCAGCTCGAACCCGAGACAGGGCGGTGGAGCTTTCTTT

v_call: TRBV6-1
d_call: .
j_call: TRBJ2-7
cdr3_length: 15
clone_size: .
cdr3_aa: CASSEARLNSYEQYF
cdr3_nt: TGTGCCAGCAGTGAAGCCAGACTAAACTCCTACGAGCAGTACTTC

v_call: TRBV27
d_call: TRBD2
j_call: TRBJ2-1
cdr3_length: 15
clone_size: .
cdr3_aa: CASTQGTSGRNEQFF
cdr3_nt: TGTGCCAGCACCCAAGGGACTAGCGGGAGGAATGAGCAGTTCTTC

v_call: TRBV25-1
d_call: .
j_call: TRBJ2-1
cdr3_length: 11
clone_size: .
cdr3_aa: CASKFGNEQFF
cdr3_nt: TGTGCCAGCAAATTCGGCAATGAGCAGTTCTTC

v_call: TRBV7-2
d_call: .
j_call: TRBJ1-2
cdr3_length: 11
clone_size: .
cdr3_aa: CASSLGALSTF
cdr3_nt: TGTGCCAGCAGCTTAGGGGCCCTCTCCACCTTC

v_call: TRBV29-1
d_call: TRBD1
j_call: TRBJ2-3
cdr3_length: 13
clone_size: .
cdr3_aa: CSVEGQGADTQYF
cdr3_nt: TGCAGCGTTGAGGGACAGGGCGCAGATACGCAGTATTTT

v_call: TRBV7-2
d_call: TRBD2
j_call: TRBJ2-1
cdr3_length: 15
clone_size: .
cdr3_aa: CASSPAGLAVNEQFF
cdr3_nt: TGTGCCAGCAGCCCTGCGGGACTAGCGGTTAATGAGCAGTTCTTC

v_call: TRBV5-1
d_call: TRBD1
j_call: TRBJ2-5
cdr3_length: 16
clone_size: .
cdr3_aa: CASSYVPRQGYVRQYF
cdr3_nt: TGCGCCAGCAGTTACGTTCCCCGACAGGGGTATGTACGGCAGTACTTC

v_call: TRBV6-5
d_call: TRBD2
j_call: TRBJ2-1
cdr3_length: 14
clone_size: once
cdr3_aa: CASKSGSSYNEQFF
cdr3_nt: TGTGCCAGCAAAAGCGGGAGCTCCTACAATGAGCAGTTCTTC

v_call: TRBV7-9
d_call: .
j_call: TRBJ2-1
cdr3_length: 14
clone_size: .
cdr3_aa: CASSLVLRIDEQFF
cdr3_nt: TGTGCCAGCAGCTTAGTTTTGAGAATCGATGAGCAGTTCTTC

v_call: TRBV5-1
d_call: TRBD1
j_call: TRBJ2-1
cdr3_length: 16
clone_size: .
cdr3_aa: CASSLLTGTGHNEQFF
cdr3_nt: TGCGCCAGCAGCTTGCTAACCGGGACAGGCCACAATGAGCAGTTCTTC

v_call: TRBV27
d_call: TRBD2
j_call: TRBJ2-1
cdr3_length: 15
clone_size: once
cdr3_aa: CASKPGAGEGNEQFF
cdr3_nt: TGTGCCAGCAAACCTGGGGCGGGAGAGGGCAATGAGCAGTTCTTC

v_call: TRBV2
d_call: .
j_call: TRBJ1-1
cdr3_length: 13
clone_size: .
cdr3_aa: CASSLYGNTEAFF
cdr3_nt: TGTGCCAGCAGTCTCTACGGGAACACTGAAGCTTTCTTT

v_call: TRBV10-2
d_call: .
j_call: TRBJ1-4
cdr3_length: 13
clone_size: .
cdr3_aa: CASSYRRNEKLFF
cdr3_nt: TGCGCCAGTAGCTATCGTAGGAATGAAAAACTGTTTTTT

v_call: TRBV25-1
d_call: TRBD1
j_call: TRBJ2-7
cdr3_length: 14
clone_size: .
cdr3_aa: CASSGRDRGHEQYF
cdr3_nt: TGTGCCAGCAGTGGGCGGGACAGGGGACACGAGCAGTACTTC

v_call: TRBV2
d_call: TRBD1
j_call: TRBJ2-3
cdr3_length: 15
clone_size: .
cdr3_aa: CASSKDRVNTDTQYF
cdr3_nt: TGTGCCAGCAGTAAAGACAGGGTCAACACAGATACGCAGTATTTT

v_call: TRBV5-1
d_call: .
j_call: TRBJ2-2
cdr3_length: 14
clone_size: .
cdr3_aa: CASSYSGNTGELFF
cdr3_nt: TGCGCCAGCAGCTATAGCGGGAACACCGGGGAGCTGTTTTTT

v_call: TRBV5-6
d_call: .
j_call: TRBJ2-7
cdr3_length: 13
clone_size: once
cdr3_aa: CASSFTGSYEQYF
cdr3_nt: TGTGCCAGCAGCTTCACGGGGTCCTACGAGCAGTACTTC

v_call: TRBV7-2
d_call: TRBD2
j_call: TRBJ2-1
cdr3_length: 14
clone_size: few
cdr3_aa: CASSGTSGYNEQFF
cdr3_nt: TGTGCCAGCAGCGGGACTAGCGGCTACAATGAGCAGTTCTTC

v_call: TRBV19
d_call: .
j_call: TRBJ2-7
cdr3_length: 14
clone_size: .
cdr3_aa: CASSNLAISYEQYF
cdr3_nt: TGTGCCAGTAGTAATCTAGCAATCTCCTACGAGCAGTACTTC

v_call: TRBV5-4
d_call: TRBD2
j_call: TRBJ2-7
cdr3_length: 14
clone_size: .
cdr3_aa: CASSSLLAGEEQYF
cdr3_nt: TGTGCCAGCAGCTCATTACTAGCGGGAGAAGAGCAGTACTTC

v_call: TRBV7-2
d_call: TRBD2
j_call: TRBJ2-2
cdr3_length: 14
clone_size: .
cdr3_aa: CASKSGDVAGELFF
cdr3_nt: TGTGCCAGCAAGAGCGGGGATGTAGCCGGGGAGCTGTTTTTT

v_call: TRBV28
d_call: .
j_call: TRBJ1-1
cdr3_length: 13
clone_size: .
cdr3_aa: CASSPGVNTEAFF
cdr3_nt: TGTGCCAGCAGTCCAGGGGTTAACACTGAAGCTTTCTTT

v_call: TRBV28
d_call: .
j_call: TRBJ2-2
cdr3_length: 14
clone_size: .
cdr3_aa: CATQTAAVSGELFF
cdr3_nt: TGTGCCACCCAAACGGCGGCGGTTTCCGGGGAGCTGTTTTTT

v_call: TRBV5-4
d_call: TRBD1
j_call: TRBJ1-1
cdr3_length: 16
clone_size: few
cdr3_aa: CASSPLGQGSWTEAFF
cdr3_nt: TGTGCCAGCAGTCCCCTCGGACAGGGGTCTTGGACTGAAGCTTTCTTT

v_call: TRBV28
d_call: .
j_call: TRBJ1-2
cdr3_length: 16
clone_size: .
cdr3_aa: CASSDNRDISNYGYTF
cdr3_nt: TGTGCCAGCAGTGATAACCGGGACATAAGTAACTATGGCTACACCTTC

v_call: TRBV7-2
d_call: .
j_call: TRBJ2-1
cdr3_length: 12
clone_size: .
cdr3_aa: CASSHGGYEQFF
cdr3_nt: TGTGCCAGCAGCCATGGCGGGTATGAGCAGTTCTTC

v_call: TRBV5-1
d_call: .
j_call: TRBJ2-7
cdr3_length: 14
clone_size: .
cdr3_aa: CASSLGGMLVEQYF
cdr3_nt: TGCGCCAGCAGCTTGGGCGGGATGCTTGTCGAGCAGTACTTC

v_call: TRBV2
d_call: TRBD1
j_call: TRBJ2-7
cdr3_length: 12
clone_size: .
cdr3_aa: CASRDRGAEQYF
cdr3_nt: TGTGCCAGCAGGGACAGGGGGGCCGAGCAGTACTTC

v_call: TRBV7-8
d_call: .
j_call: TRBJ1-1
cdr3_length: 13
clone_size: .
cdr3_aa: CASSPVTLTEAFF
cdr3_nt: TGTGCCAGCAGCCCTGTGACTTTAACTGAAGCTTTCTTT

v_call: TRBV6-5
d_call: TRBD1
j_call: TRBJ1-5
cdr3_length: 15
clone_size: .
cdr3_aa: CASRETGARNQPQHF
cdr3_nt: TGTGCCAGCAGAGAGACAGGGGCGCGCAATCAGCCCCAGCATTTT

v_call: TRBV27
d_call: .
j_call: TRBJ2-3
cdr3_length: 13
clone_size: .
cdr3_aa: CASSHRQKDTQYF
cdr3_nt: TGTGCCAGCAGTCACCGACAGAAGGATACGCAGTATTTT

v_call: TRBV30
d_call: .
j_call: TRBJ2-7
cdr3_length: 15
clone_size: .
cdr3_aa: CAWSVGSGYPYEQYF
cdr3_nt: TGTGCCTGGAGTGTCGGTAGCGGATACCCCTACGAGCAGTACTTC